The clone carrying this TCR beta chain has only a few counts. This sample is drawn from a study of T-cell memory formation after mild COVID-19. The CDR3 has 14 residues. The germline CDR1 and CDR2 sequences are SGHRS and YFSETQ. The trim removed 4 bases at V and 5 bases at J, leaving 7 bases unmatched. In TCRdb, the 5' RACE reads were re-called with MiXCR into one record per CDR3 protein. The table lists some 280,000 distinct CDR3 sequences, about 17% of them singletons. The sample was PBMCs or a T cell subset sorted from them (not recorded which). The chain has TRBV5-1 and TRBJ2-5; the match to TRBD1 covers 8 bases. The sequence came from a young man who had mild COVID-19 (a few samples of this study predate the infection). Cell type and time point are not known. CDR3 sequence: CASSTGQGWETQYF. CDR3 nucleotides: TGCGCCAGCAGCACCGGACAGGGTTGGGAGACCCAGTACTTC.